This T cell receptor (beta chain) derives from a study of blood T cell repertoires in COVID-19. About the study: The study drew acute and convalescent COVID-19 samples from the United States, Italy and Spain. From T cells, B-cell-depleted T cells, or PBMCs came the material, which was cDNA or gDNA.

Original data processing: Amplifying reference gene primers gave estimates of nucleated cell counts. Sequencing was performed with immunoSEQ multiplex PCR; in TCRdb, only in-frame clones are kept and a portion is missing. V and J calls and clone size come straight from that table; D and trimming were deduced from the DNA. The table shows tens of thousands of clones, with around 92% occurring only once. This CDR3 contains 14 residues. Germline CDR1 reads SGDLS; CDR2 reads YYNGEE. Trimming removed 4 bases from V and 5 bases from J, with 16 bases in between. Specimen: peripheral blood. The sequence came from a human donor with active COVID-19. The donor label of this sample is uncertain. The genes are TRBV9 and TRBJ2-7, with D perhaps matching TRBD1 (6 bases). CDR3: CASSTDVRGHEQYF. In DNA, the CDR3 is TGTGCCAGCAGCACAGACGTCAGGGGCCACGAGCAGTACTTC.